This T cell receptor beta chain came from a study of T cell responses to AZD1222 COVID-19 vaccine. Looking at the study overall: Researchers grouped second doses given at about 4 or about 12 weeks into one pool.

The method was immunoSEQ multiplex PCR; TCRdb's version includes in-frame clones alone and lacks a portion of them. The data show some 120,000 clones, about 88% seen once. The germline V gene has CDR1 MNHNS and CDR2 SASEGT. There are 15 residues in the CDR3. V dropped 3 bases and J dropped 5 bases, with 15 bases sitting between them. Study outcomes and limitations: Baseline seropositivity characterized only six AZD1222 recipients. Regions left unmutated in variants are reportedly the target of nearly half of spike-specific TCRs. Clonal diversity was possibly underestimated, and white British individuals and females predominated among donors.

About this clone: No antigen is known for it.

This material consisted of peripheral blood, taken on day 0 of AZD1222 vaccination. The clonotype comes from an adult in good health. The chain joins TRBV6-1 to TRBJ2-3, with D perhaps assigned TRBD1 or TRBD2 (5 bases each). Written as DNA, the CDR3 is TGTGCCAGCAGTGAGCTAGCAGGGTCCGTAGATACGCAGTATTTT. It yields the protein CASSELAGSVDTQYF.